These 26 T cell receptor beta chains were sequenced from one sample in a study of shared clonotypes between healthy human individuals. Generated by immunoSEQ multiplex PCR, the TCRdb table keeps only in-frame clones and is missing some. The table has fewer than 3 million clones, around 93% seen once. Sequenced sample: naive CD4+ T cells from PBMCs. Subset reported: CD45RA+ positively selected. The source is a man younger than 35 in good health. Some clones in this sample may be carry-over from other donors' samples.

This clone appeared once. The chain employs TRBV5-6 and TRBJ2-7, with TRBD2 matching 11 bases. Unmatched junction bases numbered 5, after V lost 4 bases and J lost 2 bases. There are 15 residues in the CDR3. CDR1 and CDR2 from the germline V gene are SGHDT and YYEEEE. Here the CDR3 reads CASSPLAGETYEQYF. As DNA, the CDR3 is TGTGCCAGCAGCCCACTAGCGGGAGAGACCTACGAGCAGTACTTC.

This clone was seen only once. CDR3 in amino acids: CASSLVRANYGYTF. The CDR3 DNA is TGTGCCAGCAGCTTAGTTCGGGCAAACTATGGCTACACCTTC. The chain is built from TRBV7-2 and TRBJ1-2; D uncertain. The CDR3 is 14 amino acids. The ends were cut back, 1 base at V and 2 bases at J, with 8 bases in the middle. Per germline, CDR1 SGHTA and CDR2 FQGNSA. Supplemented by reference TRBV7-2 and TRBJ1-2, the full variable domain reads GAGVSQSPSNKVTEKGKDVELRCDPISGHTALYWYRQSLGQGLEFLIYFQGNSAPDKSGLPSDRFSAERTGGSVSTLTIQRTQQEDSAVYLCASSLVRANYGYTFGSGTRLTVV.

J is TRBJ2-3 and V is TRBV7-3, with D maybe TRBD2 (5 bases). Trimming stripped 7 bases from V and 2 bases from J, with 13 bases between. Germline V lookup: CDR1 SGHTA, CDR2 FQGTGA. CDR3 length: 14 residues. This CDR3 reads CASNLGGPTDTQYF. DNA for the CDR3: TGTGCCAGCAATCTCGGAGGTCCCACAGATACGCAGTATTTT.

A note on this clone: Other DNA sequences in this specimen translate into the identical CDR3. V is TRBV9 and J is TRBJ2-2, with D possibly being TRBD2 (5 bases). The CDR3 length is 14 residues. Germline V lookup: CDR1 SGDLS, CDR2 YYNGEE. Trimming removed 3 bases at V and 3 bases at J, with 9 bases between. The CDR3: CASSARTYTGELFF. The CDR3 DNA sequence: TGTGCCAGCAGCGCCCGGACTTACACCGGGGAGCTGTTTTTT.

Comment on this clone: The sample holds other DNA sequences that translate to the same CDR3. This chain joins TRBV27 and TRBJ1-5, with D perhaps TRBD1 (6 bases). The CDR3 length is 15 residues. Germline V lookup: CDR1 MNHEY, CDR2 SMNVEV (reference sequence). V was clipped by 1 base and J by 6 bases, with 13 bases between them. The CDR3 region is CASSLWAGGGQPQHF. For the CDR3, the DNA is TGTGCCAGCAGTTTATGGGCCGGGGGCGGTCAGCCCCAGCATTTT.

The gene calls are TRBV4-3 and TRBJ1-2; 9 nucleotides match TRBD1. The length of the CDR3 is 15 residues. Germline V gene data show CDR1 as LGHNA and CDR2 as YSLEER. V gave up 0 bases and J gave up 3 bases; unmatched junction bases: 2. CDR3 nucleotide sequence: TGCGCCAGCAGCCAAGATGGACAGGGGTACTATGGCTACACCTTC. Encoded protein: CASSQDGQGYYGYTF.

The chain is built from TRBV15 and TRBJ2-5; D remains unclear. Germline CDR1 is LNHNV and CDR2 is YYDKDF (reference sequence). The CDR3 sequence is 15 residues long. Trimming took off 1 base at V and 3 bases at J, with 12 bases between the two ends. CDR3: CATSRVGTQKETQYF. CDR3 in DNA: TGTGCCACCAGCAGAGTGGGCACCCAAAAAGAGACCCAGTACTTC.

The V call is TRBV7-2, the J call TRBJ1-2; no firm D call. This CDR3 contains 13 residues. Per the germline V gene, CDR1 is SGHTA and CDR2 is FQGNSA. V shed 3 bases and J shed 4 bases, with 9 bases lying between them. The CDR3 is CASSFGASYGYTF. In nucleotides, the CDR3 is TGTGCCAGCAGCTTCGGCGCGTCCTATGGCTACACCTTC.

The chain uses TRBV23-1 and TRBJ2-2; D remains unclear. TRBV23-1 falls under the ORF class, with uncertain function. The CDR3 loop spans 14 amino acids. The germline V and J ends were trimmed by 0 bases and 6 bases, with 8 bases remaining between them. The CDR3 is CASSQSLESGELFF. CDR3 DNA: TGCGCCAGCAGTCAATCCCTCGAGTCCGGGGAGCTGTTTTTT.

V gene TRBV19 combines with J gene TRBJ2-6; TRBD1 matches 7 bases. The J segment lost 4 bases and the V segment lost 0 bases, leaving 9 bases of the junction unmatched. The CDR3 totals 18 residues. Germline V gene lookup returns CDR1 LNHDA and CDR2 SQIVND (reference sequence). CDR3 sequence (DNA): TGTGCCAGTAGTATAGATAGGGCCAGGGGGTTCGGGGCCAACGTCCTGACTTTC. As protein: CASSIDRARGFGANVLTF.

Notes on this clone: This sample also contains other DNA sequences that code for the same CDR3. V usage is TRBV7-8 and J usage is TRBJ1-5; D is unclear. V shed 1 base and J shed 2 bases, with 6 bases lying between them. This CDR3 is built from 14 residues. CDR1 is SGHVS and CDR2 is FQNEAQ in the germline V gene. The DNA of the CDR3 is TGTGCCAGCAGCTTAGTGGCTGGCAATCAGCCCCAGCATTTT. As protein: CASSLVAGNQPQHF.

The chain links TRBV5-5 to TRBJ2-7, with a weak D call TRBD2 (5 bases). Trimming cost V 0 bases and J 7 bases, with 20 bases left between them. Germline V CDR1 and CDR2: SGHKS, YYEKEE (reference sequence). CDR3 length equals 16 residues. The CDR3 region has the DNA TGTGCCAGCAGCTTGGATCCAGGACTTCCCCGGGGAGAGCAGTACTTC. As protein: CASSLDPGLPRGEQYF. Together with reference TRBV5-5 and TRBJ2-7, the CDR3 gives the full variable domain: DAGVTQSPTHLIKTRGQQVTLRCSPISGHKSVSWYQQVLGQGPQFIFQYYEKEERGRGNFPDRFSARQFPNYSSELNVNALLLGDSALYLCASSLDPGLPRGEQYFGPGTRLTVT.

V and J are TRBV10-3 and TRBJ2-4, with a possible D match to TRBD2 (6 bases). This CDR3 contains 14 residues. The V gene lost 3 bases and the J gene lost 7 bases, with 13 bases spanning the gap. Per the germline V gene, CDR1 is ENHRY and CDR2 is SYGVKD. CDR3 nucleotide sequence: TGTGCCATCAGTGATCCGACTAGTTCCAACATTCAGTACTTC. Protein sequence: CAISDPTSSNIQYF.

In the case of this clone: This CDR3 is also generated by other DNA sequences in the sample. This rearrangement joins TRBV28 to TRBJ2-7; 12 nucleotides agree with TRBD2. Germline V gene lookup returns CDR1 MDHEN and CDR2 SYDVKM. V was pared by 5 bases and J by 1 base, with 3 bases of the junction left unmatched. The length of the CDR3 is 15 residues. For the CDR3, the DNA is TGTGCCAGCAGTGGGGGGACTAGCGGGTCCTACGAGCAGTACTTC. This codes for CASSGGTSGSYEQYF.

This chain joins TRBV19 and TRBJ2-1; possibly TRBD2 for D (5 bases). CDR1 LNHDA and CDR2 SQIVND come from the germline V gene (reference sequence). This CDR3 region has 16 residues. Trimming cost V 5 bases and J 6 bases, with 20 bases left between them. The CDR3 region has the DNA TGTGCCAGTAGTCCCCCAAAGCGGAGAGAAGCCAATGAGCAGTTCTTC. Its translation: CASSPPKRREANEQFF.

The J gene is TRBJ1-3, the V gene TRBV11-2; a weak D match, TRBD1 (5 bases). The ends were cut back, 5 bases at V and 4 bases at J, with 12 bases in the middle. This CDR3 has 14 amino acids. CDR1 and CDR2 from the germline V gene are SGHAT and FQNNGV. CDR3 sequence (DNA): TGTGCCAGCAGCAACAAGGGGAGCGGAAACACCATATATTTT. It yields the protein CASSNKGSGNTIYF.

This chain uses TRBV10-3 with TRBJ2-3; 9 bases line up with TRBD2. The V gene's germline CDR1 is ENHRY and CDR2 SYGVKD. The CDR3 runs to 15 residues. After removal of 5 bases from V and 2 bases from J, the junction contained 5 bases not matched to a gene. CDR3 loop: CAISQTSGLTDTQYF. CDR3 DNA sequence: TGTGCCATCAGTCAGACTAGCGGCCTCACAGATACGCAGTATTTT.

The genes are TRBV5-1 and TRBJ2-2; D unclear. Germline V gene data show CDR1 as SGHRS and CDR2 as YFSETQ. V was cut by 0 bases and J by 7 bases, with 13 bases left in between. This CDR3 comprises 15 residues. The CDR3: CASSLDRLHGGELFF. The CDR3 DNA follows: TGCGCCAGCAGCTTGGATCGGCTCCACGGCGGGGAGCTGTTTTTT.

The gene calls are TRBV4-1 and TRBJ2-5; no reliable D call. The CDR3 extends over 15 amino acids. With 0 bases removed from V and 5 bases from J, the gap between germline ends came to 13 bases. Per the germline V gene, CDR1 is MGHRA and CDR2 is YSYEKL. The CDR3 reads CASSQEAGVGETQYF. The CDR3 DNA follows: TGCGCCAGCAGCCAAGAAGCAGGTGTTGGGGAGACCCAGTACTTC.

The V and J genes are TRBV5-1 and TRBJ2-3, with a possible D match to TRBD1 (6 bases). Germline V lookup: CDR1 SGHRS, CDR2 YFSETQ. V was cut by 4 bases and J by 1 base, with 16 bases left in between. The CDR3 has 16 amino acids. The CDR3 here is CASSIRDTGRTDTQYF. DNA of the CDR3: TGCGCCAGCAGCATCCGGGACACCGGCCGCACAGATACGCAGTATTTT.

The chain joins TRBV30 to TRBJ1-5, with D perhaps matching TRBD1 (6 bases). CDR1 and CDR2 from the germline V gene are GTSNPN and SVGIG (reference sequence). V lost 3 bases and J 5 bases, leaving 14 bases between the germline ends. There are 14 residues in the CDR3. CDR3 amino acids: CAWSATQGYQPQHF. The CDR3 bases are TGTGCCTGGAGCGCAACACAGGGATATCAGCCCCAGCATTTT.

The chain uses TRBV7-2 and TRBJ1-5, with D possibly matching TRBD1 (5 bases). CDR3 length: 12 amino acids. The ends were cut back, 5 bases at V and 13 bases at J, with 15 bases in the middle. CDR1 is SGHTA and CDR2 is FQGNSA in the germline V gene. CDR3 DNA sequence: TGTGCCAGCAGCGCCCCGGGACTTCCTCAGCATTTT. It translates to CASSAPGLPQHF.

Details on this clone: Other DNA sequences of this sample code for an identical CDR3. The chain couples TRBV4-1 to TRBJ2-7; the D is unclear. V was cut by 1 base and J by 6 bases, with 7 bases left in between. Germline CDR1 and CDR2: MGHRA and YSYEKL. The CDR3 runs to 12 residues. The CDR3 region has the DNA TGCGCCAGCAGCCAAGTCTTTGGCGAGCAGTACTTC. This gives the protein CASSQVFGEQYF.

The chain carries TRBV7-8 and TRBJ2-5; D is possibly TRBD1 or TRBD2 (5 bases each). V lost 5 bases, J lost 2 bases, and 12 bases lay in between. CDR3 size: 14 residues. Per the germline V gene, CDR1 is SGHVS and CDR2 is FQNEAQ. The CDR3 bases are TGTGCCAGCAGCGACCGGGACCGGCAAGAGACCCAGTACTTC. Translation: CASSDRDRQETQYF.

The CDR3 region is CASSYVNNQPQHF. The CDR3 coding sequence is TGTGCCAGCAGTTACGTCAACAATCAGCCCCAGCATTTT. The chain joins TRBV6-5 to TRBJ1-5; the D is unclear. This CDR3 is built from 13 residues. Trimming shortened V by 2 bases and J by 3 bases, and 5 bases separated the two germline ends. Per germline, CDR1 MNHEY and CDR2 SVGAGI.

This clone was picked up one time. This sequence joins TRBV19 and TRBJ1-1; D is ambiguous. This CDR3 spans 13 amino acids. Germline assignment: CDR1 LNHDA and CDR2 SQIVND (reference sequence). V shed 3 bases and J shed 3 bases, with 8 bases lying between them. The CDR3 loop reads CASSISADTEAFF. The CDR3 bases are TGTGCCAGTAGTATCAGTGCGGACACTGAAGCTTTCTTT. Full variable domain (rest looked up from reference TRBV19 and TRBJ1-1): DGGITQSPKYLFRKEGQNVTLSCEQNLNHDAMYWYRQDPGQGLRLIYYSQIVNDFQKGDIAEGYSVSREKKESFPLTVTSAQKNPTAFYLCASSISADTEAFFGQGTRLTVV.